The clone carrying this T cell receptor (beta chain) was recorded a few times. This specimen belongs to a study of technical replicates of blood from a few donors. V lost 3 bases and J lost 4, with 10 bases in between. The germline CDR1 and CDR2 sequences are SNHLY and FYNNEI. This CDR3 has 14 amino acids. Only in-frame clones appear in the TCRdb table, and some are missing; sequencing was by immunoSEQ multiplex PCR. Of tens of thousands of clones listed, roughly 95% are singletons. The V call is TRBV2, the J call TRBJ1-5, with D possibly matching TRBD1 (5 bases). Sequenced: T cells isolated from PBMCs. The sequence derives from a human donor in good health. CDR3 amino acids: CASSDRVGNQPQHF. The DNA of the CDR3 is TGTGCCAGCAGTGACAGGGTAGGGAATCAGCCCCAGCATTTT.